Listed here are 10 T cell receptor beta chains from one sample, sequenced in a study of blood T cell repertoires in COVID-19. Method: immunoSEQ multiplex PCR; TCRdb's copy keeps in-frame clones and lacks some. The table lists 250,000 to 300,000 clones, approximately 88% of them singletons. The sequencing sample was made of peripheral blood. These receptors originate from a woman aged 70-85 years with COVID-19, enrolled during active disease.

Here the CDR3 DNA reads TGTGCCAGCAGCGTAGACAGGGCCTTTAACACTGAAGCTTTCTTT. Encoded protein: CASSVDRAFNTEAFF. This chain connects TRBV7-2 to TRBJ1-1, with 7 bases that match TRBD1. The V and J ends lost 5 bases and 2 bases, in that order; junction bases with no gene match: 8. The CDR3 totals 15 residues. The germline V gene encodes CDR1 SGHTA and CDR2 FQGNSA.

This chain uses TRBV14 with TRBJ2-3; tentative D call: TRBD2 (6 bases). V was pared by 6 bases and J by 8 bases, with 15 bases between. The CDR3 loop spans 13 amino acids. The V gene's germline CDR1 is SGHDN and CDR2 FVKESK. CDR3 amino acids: CASSPRLVGTQYF. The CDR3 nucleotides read TGTGCCAGCAGTCCTCGACTAGTCGGTACGCAGTATTTT.

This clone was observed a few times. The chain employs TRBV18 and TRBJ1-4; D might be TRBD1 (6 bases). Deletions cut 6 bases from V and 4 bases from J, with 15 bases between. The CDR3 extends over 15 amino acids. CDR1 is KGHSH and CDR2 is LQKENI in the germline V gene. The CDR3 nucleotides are TGTGCCAGCTCCCCCGCCAGGGGTAATAATGAAAAACTGTTTTTT. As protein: CASSPARGNNEKLFF.

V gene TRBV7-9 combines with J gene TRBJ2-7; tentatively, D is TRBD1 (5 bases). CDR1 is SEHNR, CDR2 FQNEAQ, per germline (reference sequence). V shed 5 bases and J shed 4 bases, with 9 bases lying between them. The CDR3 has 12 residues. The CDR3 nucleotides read TGTGCCAGCAGCCATGACAGATACGAGCAGTACTTC. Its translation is CASSHDRYEQYF.

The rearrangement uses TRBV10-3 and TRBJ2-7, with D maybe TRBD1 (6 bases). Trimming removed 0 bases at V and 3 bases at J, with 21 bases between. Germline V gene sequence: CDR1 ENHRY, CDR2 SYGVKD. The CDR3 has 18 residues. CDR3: CAISESLGVGASIYEQYF. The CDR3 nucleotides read TGTGCCATCAGTGAGTCGCTGGGGGTGGGGGCTAGCATCTACGAGCAGTACTTC.

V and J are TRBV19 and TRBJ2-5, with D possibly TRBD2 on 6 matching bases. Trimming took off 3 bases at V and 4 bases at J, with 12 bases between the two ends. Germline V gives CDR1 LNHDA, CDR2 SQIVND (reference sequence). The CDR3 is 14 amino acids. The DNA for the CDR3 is TGTGCCAGTAGTATTACGGGAGCAGTAGAGACCCAGTACTTC. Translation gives CASSITGAVETQYF. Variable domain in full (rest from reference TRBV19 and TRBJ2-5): DGGITQSPKYLFRKEGQNVTLSCEQNLNHDAMYWYRQDPGQGLRLIYYSQIVNDFQKGDIAEGYSVSREKKESFPLTVTSAQKNPTAFYLCASSITGAVETQYFGPGTRLLVL.

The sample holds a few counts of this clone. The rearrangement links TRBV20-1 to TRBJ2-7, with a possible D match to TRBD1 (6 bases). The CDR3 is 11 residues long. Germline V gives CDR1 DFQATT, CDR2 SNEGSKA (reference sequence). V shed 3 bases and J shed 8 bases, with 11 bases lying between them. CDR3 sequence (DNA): TGCAGTGCTAGGGTAGGGGACAAGCAGTACTTC. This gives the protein CSARVGDKQYF.

CDR3 in amino acids: CASSSAGTRNEQFF. The CDR3 DNA is TGTGCCAGCAGTTCCGCCGGGACTAGAAATGAGCAGTTCTTC. The chain joins TRBV6-5 to TRBJ2-1, with 8 bases aligning to TRBD2. The CDR3 runs 14 residues. Germline loops: CDR1 MNHEY, CDR2 SVGAGI. Losses at the gene ends were 4 bases for V and 7 bases for J; bases not matched to a gene: 6.

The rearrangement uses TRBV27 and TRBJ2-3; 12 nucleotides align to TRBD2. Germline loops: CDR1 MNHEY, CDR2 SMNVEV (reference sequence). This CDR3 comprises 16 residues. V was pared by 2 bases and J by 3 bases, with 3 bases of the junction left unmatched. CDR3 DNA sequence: TGTGCCAGCAGTTTACTAGCGGGAGGGGTGACAGATACGCAGTATTTT. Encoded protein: CASSLLAGGVTDTQYF.

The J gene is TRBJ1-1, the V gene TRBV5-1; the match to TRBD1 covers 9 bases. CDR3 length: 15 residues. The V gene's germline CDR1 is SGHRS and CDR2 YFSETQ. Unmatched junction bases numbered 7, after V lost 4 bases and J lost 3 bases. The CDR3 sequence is CASSPIQGADTEAFF. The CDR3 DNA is TGCGCCAGCAGCCCCATACAGGGGGCGGACACTGAAGCTTTCTTT.